This T cell receptor beta chain was captured in a study of long-term antiretroviral therapy in people with HIV. The study's findings and limits: Post-ART diversity increased but stayed below transplant donor controls.

Details on this clone: The antigen remains unidentified.

V lost 7 bases and J lost 8; bases outside the gene matches: 10. The CDR3 runs 14 residues. CDR1 and CDR2 from the germline V gene are MDHEN and SYDVKM. Sequencing used immunoSEQ v3.0 at survey level. Profiling relied on immunoSEQ multiplex PCR, and the TCRdb table lists in-frame clones only, not all of them. The sample records about 21,000 clones, approximately 80% being singletons. This chain connects TRBV28 to TRBJ1-4; 7 bases line up with TRBD1. This sequence was found in a man aged 40-50 years with HIV. The sequencing used unsorted PBMCs, collected 0.1 years before starting antiretroviral therapy. The CDR3 DNA sequence: TGTGCCAGCAATGAGTGGCAGGGGGACGAAAAACTGTTTTTT. Its translation: CASNEWQGDEKLFF.